These T cell receptor beta chains were read from a single sample in a study of CD8+ T cells in alopecia areata. Sequenced by immunoSEQ multiplex PCR; TCRdb stores in-frame clones only, minus some. In the table there are roughly 200,000 clones, about 60% of which are singletons. Sequenced material: CD8+ T cells sorted from blood, taken at week 24, from a patient treated with tofacitinib. These receptors were obtained from a human donor with alopecia areata. The CDR3 runs from the conserved cysteine through the conserved F or W. A D gene is named only where the DNA matches it firmly. For some rows the clone size is stated as once, few or many, or as a class when expanded; others skip it.

>NA|TRBJ1-2|NA|TRBV4-1
TGCGCCAGCAGCCAGAGAGCGGGGTCAAGCGGCTACACCTTC
CASSQRAGSSGYTF
>few|TRBJ1-2|TRBD1|TRBV2
TGTGCCAGCAGTGAAGCGTTCGACACAGGGGTATATGGCTACACCTTC
CASSEAFDTGVYGYTF
>NA|TRBJ2-7|TRBD1|TRBV5-1
TGCGCCAGCAGCAGAAATAAGGACAGGGTAAGCGACGAGCAGTACTTC
CASSRNKDRVSDEQYF
>NA|TRBJ2-1|TRBD2|TRBV13
TGTGCCAGCAGCCTAGCGGGGAGCTCCTACAATGAGCAGTTCTTC
CASSLAGSSYNEQFF
>NA|TRBJ2-2|TRBD2|TRBV15
TGTGCCACCAGCAGAGATCTTCCAGCGGGGGTGCCCCGAGGGACCGGGGAGCTGTTTTTT
CATSRDLPAGVPRGTGELFF
>NA|TRBJ1-2|TRBD1|TRBV6-1
TGTGCCAGCGCTCGAGGACAGGGTTATGGCTACACCTTC
CASARGQGYGYTF
>NA|TRBJ1-2|TRBD1|TRBV6-8
TGTGCCAGCAGTTACTCCGCCGGGGACAGCTATGGCTACACCTTC
CASSYSAGDSYGYTF
>NA|TRBJ2-1|TRBD2|TRBV29-1
TGCAGCGTTGTGGGGGGGGTCAACAATGAGCAGTTCTTC
CSVVGGVNNEQFF
>NA|TRBJ1-6|TRBD1|TRBV30
TGTGCCTGGAGTGCTCCCCTGGACAGGGGGCTTAATTCACCCCTCCACTTT
CAWSAPLDRGLNSPLHF
>NA|TRBJ1-1|NA|TRBV28
TGTGCCAGCACCCCCCTCAGGGCTGACACTGAAGCTTTCTTT
CASTPLRADTEAFF
>NA|TRBJ2-1|NA|TRBV6-5
TGTGCCTGCAGTTACTCTCCCTCCAATGAGCAGTTCTTC
CACSYSPSNEQFF
>NA|TRBJ2-5|NA|TRBV20-1
TGCAGTGCTAGGTTAGGAAGGGAGCAGTACTTC
CSARLGREQYF
>NA|TRBJ2-2|NA|TRBV18
TGTGCCAGCTCACCTGGACAAGGCGGGGAGCTGTTTTTT
CASSPGQGGELFF
>NA|TRBJ2-7|NA|TRBV4-2
TGTGCCAGCAGCCAAGGGGCCGAGCAGTACTTC
CASSQGAEQYF
>few|TRBJ1-4|NA|TRBV7-9
TGTGCCAGCAGCCCAAGACCCGGACGTTATAATGAAAAACTGTTTTTT
CASSPRPGRYNEKLFF
>few|TRBJ1-1|NA|TRBV30
TGTGCCTGGAGTGTGACCAGAAGGGCAGAAGCTTTCTTT
CAWSVTRRAEAFF
>NA|TRBJ1-1|NA|TRBV2
TGTGCCAGCAGACCGGGGAGGACTGAAGCTTTCTTT
CASRPGRTEAFF
>NA|TRBJ1-5|TRBD1|TRBV29-1
TGCAGCGTTTTAGATCCGGGACAGAGTAATCAGCCCCAGCATTTT
CSVLDPGQSNQPQHF